This T cell receptor (beta chain) originates from a study of shared clonotypes between healthy human individuals. About this clone itself: Antigen: not known.

CDR3 size: 15 residues. Germline V gene data show CDR1 as SNHLY and CDR2 as FYNNEI. After removal of 5 bases from V and 6 bases from J, the junction contained 4 bases not matched to a gene. Overall study findings and caveats: In having few donors, the study represented limited genetic and exposure-history diversity.

Sequencing used immunoSEQ multiplex PCR; TCRdb keeps in-frame clones, though not all of them. The sample lists around 700,000 clones, about three quarters occurring once. The receptor was isolated from a woman aged 25 to 39 in good health. The rearrangement joins TRBV2 to TRBJ2-1; 13 bases map to TRBD2. Sequenced sample: memory CD4+ T cells sorted from blood. As for subset: CD45RA-negative fraction. This chain's CDR3 is CASSWTSGGPNEQFF. The CDR3 DNA reads as TGTGCCAGCAGTTGGACTAGCGGGGGCCCCAATGAGCAGTTCTTC.